The rows below give T cell receptor beta chains drawn from one sample of a study of cytomegalovirus exposure and HLA in healthy donors. This table comes from immunoSEQ multiplex PCR, and its TCRdb copy is limited to in-frame clones, with some not included. The sample contains more than 90,000 clones, approximately 80% of which appear only once. Sequenced input: PBMCs. These receptors all come from a woman between 65 and 79 years old in good health and CMV-seropositive. Both conserved end residues are trimmed from each CDR3. Each record gives: J gene, V gene, clone size, CDR3 protein. Only some rows state a clone size, as once, few, many or a class for expanded clones.

J: TRBJ2-5
V: TRBV5-1
size: once
CDR3: ASSLALGSPREQY

J: TRBJ2-7
V: TRBV10-3
size: once
CDR3: AISESMAGESYEQY

J: TRBJ2-2
V: TRBV12-5
size: NA
CDR3: ASGPPPGQGVAGELF

J: TRBJ2-5
V: TRBV5-8
size: NA
CDR3: ASSWEGRRQETQY

J: TRBJ2-3
V: TRBV9
size: NA
CDR3: ASSVAPSPDTQY

J: TRBJ1-1
V: TRBV28
size: NA
CDR3: ASSFITGGVPSEAF

J: TRBJ1-3
V: TRBV28
size: NA
CDR3: ASSYVRPSGNTIY

J: TRBJ1-2
V: TRBV30
size: NA
CDR3: AWSVRIGQGAWLGGYT

J: TRBJ2-3
V: TRBV29-1
size: NA
CDR3: SVEGASGRGLDTQY

J: TRBJ2-2
V: TRBV7-2
size: NA
CDR3: ASSPVSERARRAGELF

J: TRBJ1-3
V: TRBV28
size: NA
CDR3: ASSLTGWGNTIY

J: TRBJ2-7
V: TRBV11-3
size: NA
CDR3: ASSLDAAASYEQY

J: TRBJ1-2
V: TRBV28
size: NA
CDR3: ASSLGGADYGYT

J: TRBJ2-7
V: TRBV27
size: NA
CDR3: ASSSGTSGRVYEQY

J: TRBJ2-1
V: TRBV5-1
size: NA
CDR3: ASSLGLAGTYYEQF

J: TRBJ2-6
V: TRBV5-6
size: NA
CDR3: ASSPLPSGANVLT

J: TRBJ1-1
V: TRBV7-9
size: NA
CDR3: ASSTPSSTGDNTEAF

J: TRBJ2-3
V: TRBV5-1
size: NA
CDR3: ASSLEAGAADTQY

J: TRBJ2-1
V: TRBV2
size: NA
CDR3: ATEAGAFNEQF

J: NA
V: TRBV4-3
size: NA
CDR3: ASSQQNGGTYEQY

J: TRBJ2-1
V: TRBV4-3
size: NA
CDR3: ASSLGTSSSYNEQF

J: TRBJ2-1
V: TRBV4-3
size: NA
CDR3: ASSQAGTRGYNEQF

J: TRBJ2-1
V: TRBV5-1
size: once
CDR3: ASSLGRGGNEQF

J: TRBJ1-1
V: TRBV4-2
size: NA
CDR3: ASSLDERNTEAF

J: TRBJ1-3
V: TRBV6-5
size: few
CDR3: ASSYLSSSGNTIY

J: TRBJ2-1
V: TRBV6-1
size: NA
CDR3: ASSERAPWASPNSYNEQF

J: TRBJ1-1
V: TRBV28
size: NA
CDR3: ASSAWLTEAF

J: TRBJ2-5
V: TRBV7-9
size: NA
CDR3: ASSSKGSGVPY

J: TRBJ2-2
V: TRBV7-2
size: NA
CDR3: ASSLGIAGGPGELF

J: TRBJ1-6
V: TRBV10-3
size: NA
CDR3: AISDRGRDSPLH